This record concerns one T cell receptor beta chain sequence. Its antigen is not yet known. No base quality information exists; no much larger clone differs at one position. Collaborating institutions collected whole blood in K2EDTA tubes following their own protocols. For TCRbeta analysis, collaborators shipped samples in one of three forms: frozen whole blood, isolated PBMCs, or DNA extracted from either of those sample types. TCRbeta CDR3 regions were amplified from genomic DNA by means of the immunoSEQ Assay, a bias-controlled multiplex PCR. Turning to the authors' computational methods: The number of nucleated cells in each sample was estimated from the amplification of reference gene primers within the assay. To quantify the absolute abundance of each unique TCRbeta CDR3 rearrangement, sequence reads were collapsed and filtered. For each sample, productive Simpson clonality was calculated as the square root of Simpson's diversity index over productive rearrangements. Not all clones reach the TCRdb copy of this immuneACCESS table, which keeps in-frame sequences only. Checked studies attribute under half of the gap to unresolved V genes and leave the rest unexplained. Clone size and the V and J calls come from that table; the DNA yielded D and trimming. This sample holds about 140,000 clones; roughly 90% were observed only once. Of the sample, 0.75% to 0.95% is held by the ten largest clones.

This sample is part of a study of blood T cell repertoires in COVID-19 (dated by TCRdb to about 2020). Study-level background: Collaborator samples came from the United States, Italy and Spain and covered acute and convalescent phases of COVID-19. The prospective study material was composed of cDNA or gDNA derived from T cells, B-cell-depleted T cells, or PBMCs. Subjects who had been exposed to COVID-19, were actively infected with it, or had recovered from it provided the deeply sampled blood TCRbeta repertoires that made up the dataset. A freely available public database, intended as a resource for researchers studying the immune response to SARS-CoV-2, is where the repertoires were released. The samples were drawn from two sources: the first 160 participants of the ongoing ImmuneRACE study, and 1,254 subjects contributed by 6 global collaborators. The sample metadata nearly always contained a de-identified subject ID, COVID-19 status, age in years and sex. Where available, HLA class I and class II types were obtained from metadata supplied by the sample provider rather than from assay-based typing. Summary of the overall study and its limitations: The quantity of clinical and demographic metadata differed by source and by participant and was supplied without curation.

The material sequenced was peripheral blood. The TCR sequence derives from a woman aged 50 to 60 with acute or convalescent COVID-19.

The encoded CDR3 is CASSDQSRDRVGNQPQHF. The nucleotide sequence is given as TGTGCCAGCAGTGACCAGTCCCGGGACAGGGTCGGCAATCAGCCCCAGCATTTT. In this chain, TRBV6-4 is recombined with TRBJ1-5, with 9 bases in between that match TRBD1. The CDR3 sequence holds 18 residues, the cysteine and phenylalanine included. CDR3 DNA only is kept here, 54 bases in frame from base 1. Unmatched junction bases come to 10, with V trimmed by 2 bases and J by 2 bases. In the germline V gene, CDR1 corresponds to MRHNA and CDR2 to SNTAGT.